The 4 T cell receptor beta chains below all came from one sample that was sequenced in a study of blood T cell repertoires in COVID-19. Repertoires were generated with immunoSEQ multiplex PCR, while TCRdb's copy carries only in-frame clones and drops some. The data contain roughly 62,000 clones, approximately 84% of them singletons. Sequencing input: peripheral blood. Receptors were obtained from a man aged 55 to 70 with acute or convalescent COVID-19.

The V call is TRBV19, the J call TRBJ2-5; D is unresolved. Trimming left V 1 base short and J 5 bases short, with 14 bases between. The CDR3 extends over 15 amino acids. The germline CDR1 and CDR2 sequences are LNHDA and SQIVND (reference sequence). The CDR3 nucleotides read TGTGCCAGTAGTATAGGTTCTGGGCCATGGGAGACCCAGTACTTC. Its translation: CASSIGSGPWETQYF. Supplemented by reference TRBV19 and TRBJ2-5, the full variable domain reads DGGITQSPKYLFRKEGQNVTLSCEQNLNHDAMYWYRQDPGQGLRLIYYSQIVNDFQKGDIAEGYSVSREKKESFPLTVTSAQKNPTAFYLCASSIGSGPWETQYFGPGTRLLVL.

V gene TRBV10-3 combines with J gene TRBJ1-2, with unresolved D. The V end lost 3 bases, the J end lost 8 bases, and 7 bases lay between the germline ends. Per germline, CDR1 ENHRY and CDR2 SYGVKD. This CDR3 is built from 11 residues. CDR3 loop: CAISDLRGYTF. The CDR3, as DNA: TGTGCCATCAGTGACCTAAGAGGCTACACCTTC.

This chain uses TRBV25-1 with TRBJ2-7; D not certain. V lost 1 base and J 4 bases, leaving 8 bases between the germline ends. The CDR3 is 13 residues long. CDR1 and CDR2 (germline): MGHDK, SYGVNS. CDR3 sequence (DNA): TGTGCCAGCAGTGAATCCCCAGCGTACGAGCAGTACTTC. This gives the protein CASSESPAYEQYF.

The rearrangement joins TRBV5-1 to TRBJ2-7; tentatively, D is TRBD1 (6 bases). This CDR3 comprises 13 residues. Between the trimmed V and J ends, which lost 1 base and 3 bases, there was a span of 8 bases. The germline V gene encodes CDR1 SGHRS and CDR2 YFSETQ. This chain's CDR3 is CASSLPGDYEQYF. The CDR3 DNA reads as TGCGCCAGCAGCTTGCCAGGGGACTACGAGCAGTACTTC. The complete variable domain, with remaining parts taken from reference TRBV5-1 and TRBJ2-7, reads KAGVTQTPRYLIKTRGQQVTLSCSPISGHRSVSWYQQTPGQGLQFLFEYFSETQRNKGNFPGRFSGRQFSNSRSEMNVSTLELGDSALYLCASSLPGDYEQYFGPGTRLTVT.